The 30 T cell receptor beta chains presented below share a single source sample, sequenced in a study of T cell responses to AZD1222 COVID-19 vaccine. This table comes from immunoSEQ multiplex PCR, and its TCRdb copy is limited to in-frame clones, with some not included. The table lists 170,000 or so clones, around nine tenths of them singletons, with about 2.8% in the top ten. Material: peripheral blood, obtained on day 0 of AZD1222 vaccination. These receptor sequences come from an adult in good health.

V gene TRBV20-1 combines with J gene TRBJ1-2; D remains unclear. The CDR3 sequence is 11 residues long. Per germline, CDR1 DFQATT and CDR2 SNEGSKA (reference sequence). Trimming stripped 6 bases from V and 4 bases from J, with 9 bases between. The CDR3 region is CSAGRSYGYTF. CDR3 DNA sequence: TGCAGTGCCGGACGGTCCTATGGCTACACCTTC.

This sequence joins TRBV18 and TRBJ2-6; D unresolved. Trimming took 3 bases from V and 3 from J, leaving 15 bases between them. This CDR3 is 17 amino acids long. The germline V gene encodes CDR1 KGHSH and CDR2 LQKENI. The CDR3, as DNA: TGTGCCAGCTCACCCGGTCGGCCCCTAGGTGGGGCCAACGTCCTGACTTTC. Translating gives CASSPGRPLGGANVLTF. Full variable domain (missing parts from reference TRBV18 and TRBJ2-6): NAGVMQNPRHLVRRRGQEARLRCSPMKGHSHVYWYRQLPEEGLKFMVYLQKENIIDESGMPKERFSAEFPKEGPSILRIQQVVRGDSAAYFCASSPGRPLGGANVLTFGAGSRLTVL.

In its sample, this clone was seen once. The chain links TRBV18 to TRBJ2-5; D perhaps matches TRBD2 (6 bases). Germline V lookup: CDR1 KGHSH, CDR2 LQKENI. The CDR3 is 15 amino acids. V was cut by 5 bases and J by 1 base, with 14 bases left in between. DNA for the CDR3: TGTGCCAGCTCAGCAGGGCGGGGCCTCCAAGAGACCCAGTACTTC. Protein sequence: CASSAGRGLQETQYF.

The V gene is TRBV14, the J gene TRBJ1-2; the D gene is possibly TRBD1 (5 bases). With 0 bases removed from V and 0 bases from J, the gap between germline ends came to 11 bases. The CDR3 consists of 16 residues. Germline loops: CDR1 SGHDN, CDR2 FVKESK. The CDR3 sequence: CASSQEGDVANYGYTF. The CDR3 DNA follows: TGTGCCAGCAGCCAAGAGGGGGACGTGGCTAACTATGGCTACACCTTC.

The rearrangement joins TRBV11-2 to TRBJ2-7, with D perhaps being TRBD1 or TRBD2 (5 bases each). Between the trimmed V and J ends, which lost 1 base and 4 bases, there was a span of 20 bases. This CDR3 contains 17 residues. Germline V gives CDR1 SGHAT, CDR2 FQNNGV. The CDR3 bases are TGTGCCAGCAGCTTAGGCAGGTGGGGACGAGATTCTTACGAGCAGTACTTC. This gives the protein CASSLGRWGRDSYEQYF.

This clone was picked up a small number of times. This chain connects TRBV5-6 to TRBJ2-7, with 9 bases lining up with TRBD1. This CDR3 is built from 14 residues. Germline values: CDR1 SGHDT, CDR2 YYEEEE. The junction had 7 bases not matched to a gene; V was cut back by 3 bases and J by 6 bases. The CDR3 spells CASSSGQGHGEQYF. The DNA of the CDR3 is TGTGCCAGCAGCTCAGGACAGGGGCATGGCGAGCAGTACTTC.

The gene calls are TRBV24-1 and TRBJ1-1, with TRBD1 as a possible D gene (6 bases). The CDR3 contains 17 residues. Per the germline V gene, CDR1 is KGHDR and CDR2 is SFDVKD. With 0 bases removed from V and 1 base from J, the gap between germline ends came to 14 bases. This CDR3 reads CATSDLEQGPSNTEAFF. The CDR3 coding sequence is TGTGCCACCAGTGATTTGGAGCAGGGGCCCTCGAACACTGAAGCTTTCTTT.

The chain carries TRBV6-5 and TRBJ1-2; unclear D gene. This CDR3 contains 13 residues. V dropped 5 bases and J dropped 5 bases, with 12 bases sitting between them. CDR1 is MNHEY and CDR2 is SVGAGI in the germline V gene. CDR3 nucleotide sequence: TGTGCCAGCAGTCCGGGTGTGGGTTATGGCTACACCTTC. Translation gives CASSPGVGYGYTF.

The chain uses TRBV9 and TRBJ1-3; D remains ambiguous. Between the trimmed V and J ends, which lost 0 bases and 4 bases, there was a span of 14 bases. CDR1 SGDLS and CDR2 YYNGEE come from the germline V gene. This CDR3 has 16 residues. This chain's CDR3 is CASSVALEVGGNTIYF. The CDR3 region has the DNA TGTGCCAGCAGCGTAGCGTTGGAGGTCGGAGGAAACACCATATATTTT.

The CDR3 reads CASSQDGLAGEQYF. As DNA, the CDR3 is TGCGCCAGCAGCCAAGATGGACTAGCGGGGGAGCAGTACTTC. This rearrangement joins TRBV4-3 to TRBJ2-7; TRBD2 matches at 12 bases. There are 14 residues in the CDR3. J was trimmed by 7 bases and V by 0 bases; bases with no gene match: 1. Germline CDR1 reads LGHNA; CDR2 reads YSLEER.

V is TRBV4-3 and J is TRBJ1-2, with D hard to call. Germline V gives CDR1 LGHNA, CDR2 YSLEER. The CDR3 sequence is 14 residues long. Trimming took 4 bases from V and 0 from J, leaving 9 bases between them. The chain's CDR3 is CASSPGTTNYGYTF. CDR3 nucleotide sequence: TGCGCCAGCAGCCCGGGAACTACTAACTATGGCTACACCTTC.

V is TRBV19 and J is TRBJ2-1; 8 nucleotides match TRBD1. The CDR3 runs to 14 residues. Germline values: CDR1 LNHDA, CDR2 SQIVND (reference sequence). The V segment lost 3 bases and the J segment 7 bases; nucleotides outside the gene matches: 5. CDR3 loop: CASSITGGMNEQFF. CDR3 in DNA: TGTGCCAGTAGTATCACAGGGGGAATGAATGAGCAGTTCTTC.

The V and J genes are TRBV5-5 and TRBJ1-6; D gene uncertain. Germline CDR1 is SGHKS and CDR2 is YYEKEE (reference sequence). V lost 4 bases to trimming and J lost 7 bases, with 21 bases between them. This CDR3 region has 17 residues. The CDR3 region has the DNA TGTGCCAGCAGCCCCAGCCAATCGGAACTCAGGAATTCACCCCTCCACTTT. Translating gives CASSPSQSELRNSPLHF.

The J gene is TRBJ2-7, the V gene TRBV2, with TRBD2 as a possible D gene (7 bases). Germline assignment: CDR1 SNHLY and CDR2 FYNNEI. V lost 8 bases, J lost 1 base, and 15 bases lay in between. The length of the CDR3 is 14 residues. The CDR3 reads CASREEGESYEQYF. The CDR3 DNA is TGTGCCAGCCGGGAGGAGGGGGAGTCCTACGAGCAGTACTTC. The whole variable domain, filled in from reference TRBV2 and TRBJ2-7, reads EPEVTQTPSHQVTQMGQEVILRCVPISNHLYFYWYRQILGQKVEFLVSFYNNEISEKSEIFDDQFSVERPDGSNFTLKIRSTKLEDSAMYFCASREEGESYEQYFGPGTRLTVT.

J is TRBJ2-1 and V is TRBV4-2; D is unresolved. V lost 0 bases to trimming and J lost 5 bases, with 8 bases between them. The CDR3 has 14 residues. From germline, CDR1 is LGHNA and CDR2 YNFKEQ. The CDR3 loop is CASSQDLEHNEQFF. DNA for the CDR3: TGTGCCAGCAGCCAAGATTTGGAGCACAATGAGCAGTTCTTC.

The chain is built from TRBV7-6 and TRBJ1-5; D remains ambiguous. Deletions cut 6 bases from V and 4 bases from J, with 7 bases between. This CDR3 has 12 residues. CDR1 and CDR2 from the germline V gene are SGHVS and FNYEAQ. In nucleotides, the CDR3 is TGTGCCAGCAGTCCATATAATCAGCCCCAGCATTTT. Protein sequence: CASSPYNQPQHF.

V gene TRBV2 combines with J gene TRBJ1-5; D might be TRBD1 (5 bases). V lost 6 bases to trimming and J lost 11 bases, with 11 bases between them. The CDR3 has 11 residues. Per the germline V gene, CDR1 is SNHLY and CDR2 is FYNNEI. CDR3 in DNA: TGTGCCAGCAGCGCAGGGAGGGCCCAGCATTTT. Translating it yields CASSAGRAQHF.

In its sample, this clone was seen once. CDR3 DNA sequence: TGTGCCAGCAGCCAAAGAGCGTCTTCCTACGAGCAGTACTTC. Translating gives CASSQRASSYEQYF. This chain links TRBV3-1 (or the pseudogene TRBV3-2) with TRBJ2-7, with D uncertain. Trimming removed 2 bases from V and 1 base from J, with 9 bases in between. The CDR3 has 14 residues. Germline V gene data show CDR1 as LGHDT and CDR2 as YNNKEL (reference sequence).

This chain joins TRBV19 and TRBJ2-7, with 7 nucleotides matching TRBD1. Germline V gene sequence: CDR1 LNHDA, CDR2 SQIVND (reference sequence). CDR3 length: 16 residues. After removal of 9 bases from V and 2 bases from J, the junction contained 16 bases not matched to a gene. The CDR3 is CASSDRPPPGPYEQYF. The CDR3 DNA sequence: TGTGCCAGCTCGGACAGGCCACCCCCGGGCCCCTACGAGCAGTACTTC.

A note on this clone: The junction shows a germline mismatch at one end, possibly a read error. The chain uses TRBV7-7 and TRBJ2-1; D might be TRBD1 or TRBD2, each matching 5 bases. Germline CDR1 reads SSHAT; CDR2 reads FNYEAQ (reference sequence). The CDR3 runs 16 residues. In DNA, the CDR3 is TGTGCTAGCAGCTTAGGTGGGGGTCTGGGCTACAATGAGCAGTTCTTC. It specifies CASSLGGGLGYNEQFF.

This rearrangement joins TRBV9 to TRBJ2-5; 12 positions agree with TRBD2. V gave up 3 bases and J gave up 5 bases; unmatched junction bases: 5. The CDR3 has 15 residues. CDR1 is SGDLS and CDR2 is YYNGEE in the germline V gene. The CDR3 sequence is CASSAGTSGWETQYF. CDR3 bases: TGTGCCAGCAGCGCGGGGACTAGCGGGTGGGAGACCCAGTACTTC.

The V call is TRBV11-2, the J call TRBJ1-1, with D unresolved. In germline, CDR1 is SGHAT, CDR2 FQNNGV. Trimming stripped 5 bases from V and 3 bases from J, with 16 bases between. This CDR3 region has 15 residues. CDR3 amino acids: CASSERTGSDTEAFF. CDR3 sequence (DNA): TGTGCCAGCAGCGAGCGGACCGGGTCTGACACTGAAGCTTTCTTT.

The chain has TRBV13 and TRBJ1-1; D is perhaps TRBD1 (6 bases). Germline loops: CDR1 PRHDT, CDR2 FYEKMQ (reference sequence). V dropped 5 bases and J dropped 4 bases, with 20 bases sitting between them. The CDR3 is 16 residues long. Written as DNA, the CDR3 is TGTGCCAGCAGCCCCAGCCCTCCGGGAGGGGGCACTGAAGCTTTCTTT. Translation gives CASSPSPPGGGTEAFF.

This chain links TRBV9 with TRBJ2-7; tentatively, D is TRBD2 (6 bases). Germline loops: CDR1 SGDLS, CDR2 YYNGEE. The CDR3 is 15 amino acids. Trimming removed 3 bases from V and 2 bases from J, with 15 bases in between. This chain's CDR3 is CASSADPGGPYEQYF. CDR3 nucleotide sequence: TGTGCCAGCAGCGCCGACCCCGGGGGACCCTACGAGCAGTACTTC.

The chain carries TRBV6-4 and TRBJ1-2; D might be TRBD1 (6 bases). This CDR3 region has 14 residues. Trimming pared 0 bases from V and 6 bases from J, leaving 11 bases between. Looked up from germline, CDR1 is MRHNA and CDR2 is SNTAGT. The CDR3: CASSDSMGANGYTF. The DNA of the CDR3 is TGTGCCAGCAGTGACTCGATGGGGGCTAATGGCTACACCTTC.

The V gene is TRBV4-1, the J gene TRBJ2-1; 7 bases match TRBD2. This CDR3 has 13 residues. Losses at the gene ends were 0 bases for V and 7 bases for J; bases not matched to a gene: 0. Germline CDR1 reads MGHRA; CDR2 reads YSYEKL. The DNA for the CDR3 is TGCGCCAGCAGCCAAGAGGGGGGGAATGAGCAGTTCTTC. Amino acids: CASSQEGGNEQFF.

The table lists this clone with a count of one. CDR3 loop: CASSLTGQGSYEQYF. For the CDR3, the DNA is TGTGCCAGCAGCCTAACGGGACAGGGATCCTACGAGCAGTACTTC. The V and J genes are TRBV3-1 (or the pseudogene TRBV3-2) and TRBJ2-7; 9 bases are a match to TRBD1. V was clipped by 4 bases and J by 1 base; unmatched bases: 5. This CDR3 is 15 amino acids long. Germline V lookup: CDR1 LGHDT, CDR2 YNNKEL (reference sequence).

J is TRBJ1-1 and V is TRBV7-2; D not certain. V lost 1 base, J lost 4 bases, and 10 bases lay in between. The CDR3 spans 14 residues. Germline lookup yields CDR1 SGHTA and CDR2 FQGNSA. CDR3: CASSLGGIRTEAFF. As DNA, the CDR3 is TGTGCCAGCAGCTTAGGAGGGATCCGCACTGAAGCTTTCTTT. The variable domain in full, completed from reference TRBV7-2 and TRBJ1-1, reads GAGVSQSPSNKVTEKGKDVELRCDPISGHTALYWYRQSLGQGLEFLIYFQGNSAPDKSGLPSDRFSAERTGGSVSTLTIQRTQQEDSAVYLCASSLGGIRTEAFFGQGTRLTVV.

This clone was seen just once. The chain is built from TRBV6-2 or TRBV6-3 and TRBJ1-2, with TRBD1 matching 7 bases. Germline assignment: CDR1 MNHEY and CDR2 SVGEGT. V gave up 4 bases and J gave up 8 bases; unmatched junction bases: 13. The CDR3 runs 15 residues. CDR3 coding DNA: TGTGCCAGCAGTTGGACCGTTCACAGGGGTGGGGGCTACACCTTC. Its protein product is CASSWTVHRGGGYTF.

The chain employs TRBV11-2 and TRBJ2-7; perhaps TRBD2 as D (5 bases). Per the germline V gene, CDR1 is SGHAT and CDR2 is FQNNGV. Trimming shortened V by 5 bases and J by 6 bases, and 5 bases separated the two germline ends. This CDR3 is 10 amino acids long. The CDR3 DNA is TGTGCCAGCAGCGGAGGCGAGCAGTACTTC. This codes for CASSGGEQYF.